This TCR beta chain emerged from a study of blood T cell repertoires in COVID-19. The length of the CDR3 is 17 residues. V was clipped by 0 bases and J by 2 bases, with 15 bases between them. The germline gives CDR1 SGHRS, CDR2 YFSETQ. The assay was immunoSEQ multiplex PCR, and TCRdb's table has in-frame clones only and misses some. The sample contains a few hundred thousand clones, about 85% of which appear only once. The chain has TRBV5-1 and TRBJ1-3, with D possibly being TRBD1 (6 bases). What was sequenced was PBMCs or T cells enriched from blood (not recorded which). The clonotype comes from a woman aged 45-65 years who had been exposed to COVID-19. CDR3 loop: CASSLATGGATGNTIYF. In DNA form, the CDR3 reads TGCGCCAGCAGCTTGGCCACGGGGGGCGCGACTGGAAACACCATATATTTT.